This entry describes one TCR beta chain. The data were obtained in a study of T cells in tumors and immune-related adverse events. Only in-frame clones appear in the TCRdb table, and some are missing; sequencing was by immunoSEQ multiplex PCR. The sample carries about 11,000 clones, less than 95% recorded once. The J segment lost 5 bases and the V segment lost 1 base, leaving 1 base of the junction unmatched. This CDR3 has 14 residues. In germline, CDR1 is SGHKS, CDR2 YYEKEE (reference sequence). Sequences were derived from lymph node tissue, sampled from a patient treated with anti-PD-1 therapy. This chain joins TRBV5-5 and TRBJ2-1, with 9 bases matching TRBD2. The TCR sequence derives from a female donor with metastatic renal cell carcinoma. The CDR3, as DNA: TGTGCCAGCAGCTTGTCTAGCGGGAACAATGAGCAGTTCTTC. Its protein product is CASSLSSGNNEQFF.